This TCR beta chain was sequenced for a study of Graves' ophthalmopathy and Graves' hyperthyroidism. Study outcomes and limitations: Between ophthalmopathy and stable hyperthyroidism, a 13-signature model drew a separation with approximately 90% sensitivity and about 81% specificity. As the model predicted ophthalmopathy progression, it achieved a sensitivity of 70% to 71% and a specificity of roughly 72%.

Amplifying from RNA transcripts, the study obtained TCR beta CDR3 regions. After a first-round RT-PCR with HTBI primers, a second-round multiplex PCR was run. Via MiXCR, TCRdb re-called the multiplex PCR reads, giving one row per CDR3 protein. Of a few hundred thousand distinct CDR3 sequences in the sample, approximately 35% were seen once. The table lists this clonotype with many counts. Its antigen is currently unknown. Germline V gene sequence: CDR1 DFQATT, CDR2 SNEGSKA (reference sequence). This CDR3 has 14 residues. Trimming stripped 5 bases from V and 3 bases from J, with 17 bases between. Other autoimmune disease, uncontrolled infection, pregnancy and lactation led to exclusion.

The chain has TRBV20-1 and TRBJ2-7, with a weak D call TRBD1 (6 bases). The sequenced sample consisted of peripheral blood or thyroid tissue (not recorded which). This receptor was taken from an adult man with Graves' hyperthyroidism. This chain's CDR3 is CSAPDREADYEQYF. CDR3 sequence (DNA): TGCAGTGCTCCGGACAGAGAAGCTGACTACGAGCAGTACTTC.